These T cell receptor beta chains were read from a single sample in a study of shared clonotypes between healthy human individuals. Measured with immunoSEQ multiplex PCR; TCRdb has only the in-frame clones, and not every one. The data contain 2 million to 2.5 million clones, nearly 97% of them singletons. The sequenced sample consisted of naive CD4+ T cells sorted from blood. Receptors originate from a young man in good health. The CDR3 runs from the conserved cysteine through the conserved F or W. A D gene is named only where the DNA matches it firmly. Size values are once, few and many counts, or a class for expanded clones, and some rows have none.

TGTGCCAGCTCACCAGGAACCGCTAATGAAAAACTGTTTTTT	CASSPGTANEKLFF	NA	TRBV18	TRBJ1-4	NA
TGTGCCAGCAGCTTGGGCCGGGTAGCGGGAGGGCTCGAGCAGTACTTC	CASSLGRVAGGLEQYF	TRBD2	TRBV5-6	TRBJ2-7	NA
TGTGCCAGCAGTTTATCCCTCCCACGCACCGGGGAGCTGTTTTTT	CASSLSLPRTGELFF	NA	TRBV27	TRBJ2-2	NA
TGTGCCAGTAGTACCACAGGGGCTGGAAACACCATATATTTT	CASSTTGAGNTIYF	TRBD1	TRBV19	TRBJ1-3	NA
TGTGCCAGTAACCCCGGGACAGCGTATGGGGCCAAAAACATTCAGTACTTC	CASNPGTAYGAKNIQYF	TRBD1	TRBV19	TRBJ2-4	NA
TGCGCCAGCAGCCAAGATATTCCCAATTGGACGAGGGGGCGCGCCGAAACTGAAGCTTTCTTT	CASSQDIPNWTRGRAETEAFF	TRBD1	TRBV4-1	TRBJ1-1	once
TGTGCCAGCAGTTACTTTCAAGGGGAGGGAGAGACCCAGTACTTC	CASSYFQGEGETQYF	TRBD2	TRBV6-6	TRBJ2-5	NA
TGCGCCAGCAGCCAAGATTCCGGGGGTGATAGGAACACTGAAGCTTTCTTT	CASSQDSGGDRNTEAFF	NA	TRBV4-1	TRBJ1-1	NA
TGTGCCAGCAGCTTGAGCCGACTAGCGGGATTATTTAGGCAGTTCTTC	CASSLSRLAGLFRQFF	TRBD2	TRBV5-6	TRBJ2-1	NA
TGTGCCAGCTCCAAGCAGGGGGCCGGGGAGCTGTTTTTT	CASSKQGAGELFF	TRBD1	TRBV5-4	TRBJ2-2	NA
TGTGCCAGCAGTTCGCCCGAGAAGGGCAACTATGGCTACACCTTC	CASSSPEKGNYGYTF	NA	TRBV27	TRBJ1-2	once
TGTGCCAGCAGTTACCCGATCGGGGAGCTGTTTTTT	CASSYPIGELFF	NA	TRBV6-5	TRBJ2-2	NA
TGTGCCAGCAGACCCCACCAGTCCTACGAGCAGTACTTC	CASRPHQSYEQYF	NA	TRBV27	TRBJ2-7	NA
TGTGCCAGCAGTTACGACAGGGTGAACACTGAAGCTTTCTTT	CASSYDRVNTEAFF	TRBD1	TRBV6-6	TRBJ1-1	few
TGTGCCAGCAGACCGGACAGGGGGAACAATCAGCCCCAGCATTTT	CASRPDRGNNQPQHF	TRBD1	TRBV6-1	TRBJ1-5	NA
TGCGCCAGCAGCTTGGACGCCCGACGGAGCAATGAGCAGTTCTTC	CASSLDARRSNEQFF	NA	TRBV5-1	TRBJ2-1	NA
TGCGCCAGCAGCGGGACTAGCCAAGAGACCCAGTACTTC	CASSGTSQETQYF	TRBD2	TRBV10-2	TRBJ2-5	NA
TGTGCCAGCAGCGTGAGAGGGGTTACCCCTACCGACGAGCAGTACTTC	CASSVRGVTPTDEQYF	NA	TRBV9	TRBJ2-7	once
TGTGCCATCAGTGAGTCTACCCCCCGCACAGATACGCAGTATTTT	CAISESTPRTDTQYF	NA	TRBV10-3	TRBJ2-3	NA
TGTGCCAGCATTTTAGGGGGCTTAGGGACTGAAGCTTTCTTT	CASILGGLGTEAFF	TRBD1	TRBV28	TRBJ1-1	NA
TGTGCCAGCACCTTAGCGGGAGGGACCAGCTCCTACAATGAGCAGTTCTTC	CASTLAGGTSSYNEQFF	TRBD2	TRBV11-2	TRBJ2-1	NA
TGTGCCAGCAGCTGGGGACAGGGGATAACTGAAGCTTTCTTT	CASSWGQGITEAFF	TRBD1	TRBV7-2	TRBJ1-1	NA
TGTGCCAGCAGCTTAGATCCCCCTAGCGTAGCCGGGGAGCTGTTTTTT	CASSLDPPSVAGELFF	NA	TRBV11-3	TRBJ2-2	NA
TGTGCCAGCTCACCACAGAATATCTACGAGCAGTACTTC	CASSPQNIYEQYF	NA	TRBV18	TRBJ2-7	once
TGTGCCAGCAGCCCCCGAAAGATCGGCGAGCAGTACTTC	CASSPRKIGEQYF	NA	TRBV5-4	TRBJ2-7	NA
TGTGCCAGCAGTTTATTCGGACATCTCACTAACTATGGCTACACCTTC	CASSLFGHLTNYGYTF	NA	TRBV28	TRBJ1-2	NA
TGCGCCAGCAGCCCCGGGACGCACACAGATACGCAGTATTTT	CASSPGTHTDTQYF	NA	TRBV5-1	TRBJ2-3	NA
TGTGCCAGCAGCCAAGGACTAGCGCAGTTCTTC	CASSQGLAQFF	TRBD2	TRBV14	TRBJ2-1	NA
TGTGCCAGCTCCGTTGTGTGGGGACAGGGTAGTCCAAACTATGGCTACACCTTC	CASSVVWGQGSPNYGYTF	TRBD1	TRBV18	TRBJ1-2	NA
TGCGCCAGCAGCCAGCTGAGAGGGAAGTCGAACACCGGGGAGCTGTTTTTT	CASSQLRGKSNTGELFF	NA	TRBV4-1	TRBJ2-2	NA
TGCAGCGTTGAATATAGGGCAGGCCGAACACAAGAGACCCAGTACTTC	CSVEYRAGRTQETQYF	NA	TRBV29-1	TRBJ2-5	NA
TGTGCCAGCAGCGTAGGAGAGGGAGGGTGGGACTATGGCTACACCTTC	CASSVGEGGWDYGYTF	NA	TRBV9	TRBJ1-2	NA
TGTGCCAGCGAGGGGACTAGCGGGAGTGTTGAGCAGTTCTTC	CASEGTSGSVEQFF	TRBD2	TRBV25-1	TRBJ2-1	NA
TGTGCCAGCAGCTTAGGTCCCGGGGGGCCCTACGAGCAGTACTTC	CASSLGPGGPYEQYF	NA	TRBV7-9	TRBJ2-7	NA
TGTGCCTGGACCCTCCGGGACAGGGACACTGAAGCTTTCTTT	CAWTLRDRDTEAFF	TRBD1	TRBV30	TRBJ1-1	NA
TGTGCCAGTAGTATTCAAGACAGGGTAGGCGAGCAGTACTTC	CASSIQDRVGEQYF	TRBD1	TRBV19	TRBJ2-7	NA
TGTGCCAGCAGTGGACAAACCACTCGCCGGTATGGCTACACCTTC	CASSGQTTRRYGYTF	NA	TRBV6-1	TRBJ1-2	NA
TGTGCCATCAGTGAGTCCGGGACTAGCGGGAGTCGGTCCTACAATGAGCAGTTCTTC	CAISESGTSGSRSYNEQFF	TRBD2	TRBV10-3	TRBJ2-1	NA
TGTGCCAGCAGCCACACGGACAGCAAAAACATTCAGTACTTC	CASSHTDSKNIQYF	NA	TRBV7-3	TRBJ2-4	NA
TGTGCCAGCAGCTTGAGTGGAACGGGGGACACCATATATTTT	CASSLSGTGDTIYF	NA	TRBV7-9	TRBJ1-3	NA
TGTGCCTGGAATCCTCCGGGACAGGGTAAATCCTACGAGCAGTACTTC	CAWNPPGQGKSYEQYF	TRBD1	TRBV30	TRBJ2-7	NA
TGTGCCAGCAGTTTTTGGGAAAGAGAGACCCAGTACTTC	CASSFWERETQYF	NA	TRBV7-2	TRBJ2-5	NA
TGTGCCAGCAGCTTGGCGGGAGGCGAAGATACGCAGTATTTT	CASSLAGGEDTQYF	TRBD2	TRBV7-9	TRBJ2-3	NA
TGTGCCAGCACCTTCGGACAGGTGATACAAGAGACCCAGTACTTC	CASTFGQVIQETQYF	TRBD1	TRBV7-9	TRBJ2-5	NA
TGTGCCAGCTCACCCCTAAGCGGGGGGGCCTCGGAGACCCAGTACTTC	CASSPLSGGASETQYF	TRBD2	TRBV18	TRBJ2-5	NA
TGTGCCAGCAGTCTCGGGACTAAAATAGGCTACGAGCAGTACTTC	CASSLGTKIGYEQYF	TRBD2	TRBV6-5	TRBJ2-7	NA
TGTGCCTGGACAGCAGGCTCCTACAATGAGCAGTTCTTC	CAWTAGSYNEQFF	NA	TRBV30	TRBJ2-1	NA
TGTGCCAGCAGCTTAGGAATCCGTGCCGACGGCTACAATGAGCAGTTCTTC	CASSLGIRADGYNEQFF	NA	TRBV13	TRBJ2-1	once
TGTGCCTGGAGTCCCCACACAGGGCGCGAGCAGTACTTC	CAWSPHTGREQYF	NA	TRBV30	TRBJ2-7	NA
TGTGCCAGCAGCTTGGGGGCAGGGACCACTGAAGCTTTCTTT	CASSLGAGTTEAFF	NA	TRBV5-4	TRBJ1-1	NA
TGTGCCAGCAGCTTGGGTGCACCGAGAGAAGTTAACTATGGCTACACCTTC	CASSLGAPREVNYGYTF	NA	TRBV5-4	TRBJ1-2	NA
TGTGCCTGGAGTGTGCGGGCGGGGAATACTGAAGCTTTCTTT	CAWSVRAGNTEAFF	NA	TRBV30	TRBJ1-1	NA
TGTGCCATCAGTCCGGGACTACCCACCTACGAGCAGTACTTC	CAISPGLPTYEQYF	TRBD2	TRBV10-3	TRBJ2-7	NA